A selection of T cell receptor beta chains follows, all from one sample in a study of cytomegalovirus exposure and HLA in healthy donors. Sequenced by immunoSEQ multiplex PCR; TCRdb stores in-frame clones only, minus some. The repertoire has 70,000 or so clones, 85% to 90% of them found once; the top ten carry about 12%. Source material: PBMCs. Every receptor here comes from a woman aged 30 to 39 in good health and CMV-seropositive. The CDR3 runs from the conserved cysteine through the conserved F or W. The size entry is marked missing in some rows and otherwise reads once, few, many or a size class.

v_gene: TRBV5-1; abundance: -; CDR3aa: CASSPGLAGAQETQYF
v_gene: TRBV6-5; abundance: -; CDR3aa: CASSYSRDRNQPQHF
v_gene: TRBV5-1; abundance: -; CDR3aa: CASSNGLAGNEQFF
v_gene: TRBV19; abundance: -; CDR3aa: CAIQRPGTSGRHGVGQFF
v_gene: TRBV5-1; abundance: -; CDR3aa: CASSSRGQGERGYTF
v_gene: TRBV5-1; abundance: -; CDR3aa: CASSTGLAGGSETQYF
v_gene: TRBV15; abundance: once; CDR3aa: CATRPQGLAGTDTQYF
v_gene: TRBV4-2; abundance: -; CDR3aa: CASSPSLAGVDTYEQYF
v_gene: TRBV5-1; abundance: -; CDR3aa: CASSSGTSYEQYF
v_gene: TRBV30; abundance: -; CDR3aa: CAWSRQGNTEAFF
v_gene: TRBV7-8; abundance: -; CDR3aa: CASSLAGLAVEQYF
v_gene: TRBV18; abundance: -; CDR3aa: CASSTSGRAGNEQFF
v_gene: TRBV19; abundance: -; CDR3aa: CASTTGGYGYTF
v_gene: TRBV11-1; abundance: -; CDR3aa: CASSGSRTGVRETQYF
v_gene: TRBV4-1; abundance: -; CDR3aa: CASSQREGKEDTQYF
v_gene: TRBV18; abundance: -; CDR3aa: CASSPATSGEQREQYF
v_gene: TRBV29-1; abundance: -; CDR3aa: CSVEDRVKGNGYTF
v_gene: TRBV7-9; abundance: -; CDR3aa: CASSLAVDRAHNEQFF
v_gene: TRBV2; abundance: once; CDR3aa: CASTRQTGINEKLFF
v_gene: TRBV7-9; abundance: -; CDR3aa: CASSDGQGRGWDEQFF